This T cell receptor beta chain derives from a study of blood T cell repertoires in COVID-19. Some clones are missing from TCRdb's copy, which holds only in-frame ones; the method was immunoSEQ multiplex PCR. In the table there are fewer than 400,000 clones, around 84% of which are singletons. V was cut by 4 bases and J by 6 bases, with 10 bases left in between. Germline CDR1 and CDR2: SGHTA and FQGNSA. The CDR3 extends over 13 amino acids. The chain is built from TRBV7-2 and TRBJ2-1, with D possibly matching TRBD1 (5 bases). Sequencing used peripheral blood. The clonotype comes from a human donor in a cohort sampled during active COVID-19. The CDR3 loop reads CASSWQGSNEQFF. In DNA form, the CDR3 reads TGTGCCAGCAGCTGGCAGGGTAGCAATGAGCAGTTCTTC.